This section outlines one T cell receptor (beta chain) sequence together with its context. Here immunoSEQ multiplex PCR was the method, and the copy in TCRdb shows in-frame clones only, minus some. The data show 200,000 to 300,000 clones, 85% to 90% seen once. V lost 0 bases and J 7 bases, leaving 7 bases between the germline ends. There are 14 residues in the CDR3. The germline gives CDR1 LGHNA, CDR2 YSLEER. The data were obtained in a study of cytomegalovirus exposure and HLA in healthy donors. Overall study context: Per a later analysis, the roughly 680 first-cohort and 120 or so validation repertoires shared one platform.

The TCR comes from a man between 18 and 29 years old in good health and CMV-seronegative. Sequencing input: PBMCs. The chain uses TRBV4-3 and TRBJ1-6; possible D gene TRBD1, 5 bases. CDR3: CASSQDRANSPLHF. CDR3 coding DNA: TGCGCCAGCAGCCAAGACAGGGCGAATTCACCCCTCCACTTT.